The 10 T cell receptor beta chains below all came from one sample that was sequenced in a study of blood T cell repertoires in COVID-19. Sequencing was performed with immunoSEQ multiplex PCR; in TCRdb, only in-frame clones are kept and a portion is missing. In the table there are more than 140,000 clones, 86% of which are singletons. The sample comprised peripheral blood. The receptor source for this set is an older woman with acute or convalescent COVID-19.

This rearrangement joins TRBV28 to TRBJ2-7, with D perhaps matching TRBD1 (5 bases). Germline V gene sequence: CDR1 MDHEN, CDR2 SYDVKM. Trimming removed 6 bases from V and 0 bases from J, with 12 bases in between. This CDR3 is built from 14 residues. The CDR3 is CASRDRDLSYEQYF. CDR3 coding DNA: TGTGCCAGCAGAGACAGAGACCTCTCCTACGAGCAGTACTTC.

This clone was recorded once. The CDR3 reads CASSFTYEQYF. DNA for the CDR3: TGTGCCAGCAGCTTCACCTACGAGCAGTACTTC. The V gene is TRBV6-2 or TRBV6-3, the J gene TRBJ2-7; D is unclear. V was trimmed by 6 bases and J by 2 bases, leaving 5 bases between them. The CDR3 runs 11 residues. CDR1 is MNHEY and CDR2 is SVGEGT in the germline V gene.

This sequence joins TRBV9 and TRBJ2-3, with TRBD2 matching 8 bases. The junction had 3 bases not matched to a gene; V was cut back by 0 bases and J by 0 bases. The germline V gene has CDR1 SGDLS and CDR2 YYNGEE. CDR3 size: 16 residues. CDR3 sequence reads: CASSVAASGSTDTQYF. Here the CDR3 DNA reads TGTGCCAGCAGCGTAGCGGCTAGCGGGAGCACAGATACGCAGTATTTT.

The genes are TRBV5-4 and TRBJ2-7, with TRBD2 identical over 12 bases. The J segment lost 3 bases and the V segment lost 4 bases, leaving 2 bases of the junction unmatched. This CDR3 has 14 amino acids. Germline lookup yields CDR1 SGHNT and CDR2 YYREEE (reference sequence). The CDR3 is CASSPTSGGYEQYF. CDR3 DNA sequence: TGTGCCAGCAGCCCGACTAGCGGGGGCTACGAGCAGTACTTC.

This chain links TRBV9 with TRBJ2-2; TRBD2 aligns across 9 bases. V dropped 4 bases and J dropped 3; count of bases not matched to a gene: 4. Germline CDR1 reads SGDLS; CDR2 reads YYNGEE. The length of the CDR3 is 15 residues. The CDR3 is CASSPRGGDTGELFF. In DNA, the CDR3 is TGTGCCAGCAGCCCCCGCGGGGGGGACACCGGGGAGCTGTTTTTT. Based on the CDR3 plus reference TRBV9 and TRBJ2-2, the full variable domain is DSGVTQTPKHLITATGQRVTLRCSPRSGDLSVYWYQQSLDQGLQFLIQYYNGEERAKGNILERFSAQQFPDLHSELNLSSLELGDSALYFCASSPRGGDTGELFFGEGSRLTVL.

This chain joins TRBV11-3 and TRBJ2-1; 8 bases are a match to TRBD2. Trimming cost V 0 bases and J 9 bases; bases outside gene matches: 13. Germline assignment: CDR1 SGHNT and CDR2 YENEEA. This CDR3 comprises 17 residues. CDR3 protein: CASSLDVSSGAMSEQFF. The CDR3, as DNA: TGTGCCAGCAGCTTAGATGTGAGTAGCGGGGCAATGAGTGAGCAGTTCTTC. The entire variable domain, with the rest obtained from reference TRBV11-3 and TRBJ2-1, is as follows: EAGVVQSPRYKIIEKKQPVAFWCNPISGHNTLYWYLQNLGQGPELLIRYENEEAVDDSQLPKDRFSAERLKGVDSTLKIQPAELGDSAVYLCASSLDVSSGAMSEQFFGPGTRLTVL.

The genes are TRBV5-1 and TRBJ2-7, with a weak D call TRBD1 (5 bases). CDR1 SGHRS and CDR2 YFSETQ come from the germline V gene. V shed 3 bases and J shed 4 bases, with 11 bases lying between them. CDR3 length: 13 residues. CDR3 sequence reads: CASSSSRAYEQYF. The CDR3 coding sequence is TGCGCCAGCAGCTCGAGCAGGGCGTACGAGCAGTACTTC.

The chain carries TRBV6-4 and TRBJ2-5, with D maybe TRBD2 (7 bases). Trimming pared 2 bases from V and 5 bases from J, leaving 18 bases between. The CDR3 is 16 amino acids. Looked up from germline, CDR1 is MRHNA and CDR2 is SNTAGT. The CDR3 DNA reads as TGTGCCAGCAGTGACCAACTGGGGGGGGGCATCGAGACCCAGTACTTC. Translation gives CASSDQLGGGIETQYF.

This chain links TRBV6-1 with TRBJ2-7; 11 bases fit TRBD2. From germline, CDR1 is MNHNS and CDR2 SASEGT. The ends lost 3 bases at V and 2 bases at J; junction bases unmatched: 9. The CDR3 runs 17 residues. CDR3 amino acids: CASSELAGGRRTYEQYF. In nucleotides, the CDR3 is TGTGCCAGCAGTGAGCTAGCGGGGGGCCGCCGGACCTACGAGCAGTACTTC.

The table lists this clone with a count of one. The rearrangement links TRBV3-1 (or the pseudogene TRBV3-2) to TRBJ1-1, with unresolved D. The length of the CDR3 is 14 residues. V shed 0 bases and J shed 1 base, with 6 bases lying between them. Germline assignment: CDR1 LGHDT and CDR2 YNNKEL (reference sequence). DNA of the CDR3: TGTGCCAGCAGCCAAGATGGCCCGAACACTGAAGCTTTCTTT. Translated, it gives CASSQDGPNTEAFF.